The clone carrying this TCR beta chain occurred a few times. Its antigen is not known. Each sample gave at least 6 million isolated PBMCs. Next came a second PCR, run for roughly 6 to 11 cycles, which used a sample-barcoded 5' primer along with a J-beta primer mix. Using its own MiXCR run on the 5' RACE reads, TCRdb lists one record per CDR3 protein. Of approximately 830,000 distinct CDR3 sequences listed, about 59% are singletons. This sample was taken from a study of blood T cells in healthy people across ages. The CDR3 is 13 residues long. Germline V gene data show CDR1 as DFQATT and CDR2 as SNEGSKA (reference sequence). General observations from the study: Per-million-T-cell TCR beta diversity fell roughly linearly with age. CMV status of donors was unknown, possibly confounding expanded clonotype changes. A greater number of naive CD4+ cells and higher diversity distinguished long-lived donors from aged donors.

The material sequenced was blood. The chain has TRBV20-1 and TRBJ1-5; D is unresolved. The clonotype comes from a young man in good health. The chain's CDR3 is CSGMAASNQPQHF. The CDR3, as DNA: TGCAGCGGGATGGCCGCCAGCAATCAGCCCCAGCATTTT.